These T cell receptor beta chains were read from a single sample in a study of blood T cell repertoires in COVID-19. Generated by immunoSEQ multiplex PCR, the TCRdb table keeps only in-frame clones and is missing some. The sample records hundreds of thousands of clones, around 90% being singletons. Sequencing was performed on peripheral blood. The receptors here all came from a man between 60 and 70 years old with COVID-19, enrolled during active disease. CDR3s include the opening cysteine and the closing phenylalanine or tryptophan. D genes are given only for firm matches. Some rows mark clone size as missing; the rest say once, few, many or name a class of expanded clone.

d_gene: TRBD2
v_gene: TRBV28
abundance: -
j_gene: TRBJ2-2
CDR3aa: CASREAGAGTGELFF
CDR3nt: TGTGCCAGCAGGGAAGCGGGAGCGGGGACCGGGGAGCTGTTTTTT

d_gene: -
v_gene: TRBV5-4
abundance: -
j_gene: TRBJ1-2
CDR3aa: CASSVTGSPNYGYTF
CDR3nt: TGTGCCAGCAGCGTAACAGGGAGTCCTAACTATGGCTACACCTTC

d_gene: -
v_gene: TRBV12-3/TRBV12-4
abundance: -
j_gene: TRBJ2-3
CDR3aa: CASSPSTDTQYF
CDR3nt: TGTGCCAGCAGCCCCTCCACAGATACGCAGTATTTT

d_gene: -
v_gene: TRBV9
abundance: few
j_gene: TRBJ2-2
CDR3aa: CASSVAWATNTGELFF
CDR3nt: TGTGCCAGCAGCGTAGCTTGGGCCACAAACACCGGGGAGCTGTTTTTT

d_gene: -
v_gene: TRBV3-1/TRBV3-2
abundance: -
j_gene: TRBJ2-3
CDR3aa: CASSQGGTSTDTQYF
CDR3nt: TGTGCCAGCAGCCAAGGCGGGACTAGCACAGATACGCAGTATTTT

d_gene: TRBD1
v_gene: TRBV18
abundance: -
j_gene: TRBJ1-4
CDR3aa: CASSPRLTGGDEKLFF
CDR3nt: TGTGCCAGCTCACCACGGTTGACAGGGGGGGATGAAAAACTGTTTTTT

d_gene: TRBD1
v_gene: TRBV10-3
abundance: -
j_gene: TRBJ1-2
CDR3aa: CAIRPTGASNYGYTF
CDR3nt: TGTGCCATCAGACCGACAGGGGCCTCTAACTATGGCTACACCTTC

d_gene: TRBD1
v_gene: TRBV5-1
abundance: -
j_gene: TRBJ2-1
CDR3aa: CASSSSGQSHNEQFF
CDR3nt: TGCGCCAGCAGCTCTTCGGGACAGAGCCACAATGAGCAGTTCTTC

d_gene: TRBD1
v_gene: TRBV7-2
abundance: -
j_gene: TRBJ1-3
CDR3aa: CASSHRTGARNTIYF
CDR3nt: TGTGCCAGCAGCCACCGGACAGGCGCTCGAAACACCATATATTTT

d_gene: -
v_gene: TRBV4-1
abundance: -
j_gene: TRBJ2-4
CDR3aa: CASSQSHGDIQYF
CDR3nt: TGCGCCAGCAGCCAGAGCCACGGGGACATTCAGTACTTC

d_gene: TRBD1
v_gene: TRBV5-4
abundance: -
j_gene: TRBJ1-1
CDR3aa: CASSLGGQLLNTEAFF
CDR3nt: TGTGCCAGCAGCTTGGGGGGACAGCTTCTGAACACTGAAGCTTTCTTT

d_gene: -
v_gene: TRBV15
abundance: -
j_gene: TRBJ1-6
CDR3aa: CATSRDPRGGSPLHF
CDR3nt: TGTGCCACCAGCAGAGATCCGAGGGGGGGCTCACCCCTCCACTTT

d_gene: TRBD1
v_gene: TRBV11-2
abundance: -
j_gene: TRBJ2-4
CDR3aa: CASSPDAQGAPRAKNIQYF
CDR3nt: TGTGCCAGCAGCCCAGATGCACAGGGGGCGCCTCGAGCCAAAAACATTCAGTACTTC

d_gene: -
v_gene: TRBV2
abundance: -
j_gene: TRBJ1-3
CDR3aa: CASRIQGGGNTIYF
CDR3nt: TGTGCCAGCAGGATACAGGGCGGTGGAAACACCATATATTTT

d_gene: -
v_gene: TRBV19
abundance: once
j_gene: TRBJ1-2
CDR3aa: CASSILGGPNYGYTF
CDR3nt: TGTGCCAGTAGTATTCTCGGCGGGCCAAACTATGGCTACACCTTC

d_gene: TRBD1
v_gene: TRBV19
abundance: -
j_gene: TRBJ1-5
CDR3aa: CASSTLQGAGQPQHF
CDR3nt: TGTGCCAGTAGTACTTTACAGGGGGCAGGACAGCCCCAGCATTTT

d_gene: -
v_gene: TRBV3-1/TRBV3-2
abundance: once
j_gene: TRBJ1-3
CDR3aa: CASSPGNTIYF
CDR3nt: TGTGCCAGCAGCCCAGGAAACACCATATATTTT

d_gene: -
v_gene: TRBV27
abundance: -
j_gene: TRBJ1-5
CDR3aa: CASSLRTGNQPQHF
CDR3nt: TGTGCCAGCAGTCTACGGACAGGCAATCAGCCCCAGCATTTT

d_gene: TRBD2
v_gene: TRBV19
abundance: -
j_gene: TRBJ2-2
CDR3aa: CASSPPPSGGGWGGELFF
CDR3nt: TGTGCCAGTAGCCCTCCCCCTAGCGGGGGGGGCTGGGGCGGGGAGCTGTTTTTT

d_gene: TRBD2
v_gene: TRBV3-1/TRBV3-2
abundance: -
j_gene: TRBJ2-7
CDR3aa: CASSHRTSGAYEQYF
CDR3nt: TGTGCCAGCAGCCATCGGACTAGCGGAGCCTACGAGCAGTACTTC

d_gene: -
v_gene: TRBV19
abundance: -
j_gene: TRBJ1-5
CDR3aa: CASSRQNSNQPQHF
CDR3nt: TGTGCCAGTAGTAGGCAGAATAGCAATCAGCCCCAGCATTTT

d_gene: -
v_gene: TRBV5-4
abundance: -
j_gene: TRBJ1-3
CDR3aa: CASSPGGESGNTIYF
CDR3nt: TGTGCCAGCAGCCCTGGCGGGGAATCTGGAAACACCATATATTTT

d_gene: -
v_gene: TRBV7-2
abundance: many
j_gene: TRBJ1-3
CDR3aa: CASSSADSHGNTIYF
CDR3nt: TGTGCCAGCAGCTCCGCGGACAGCCACGGAAACACCATATATTTT

d_gene: TRBD1
v_gene: TRBV7-9
abundance: -
j_gene: TRBJ2-5
CDR3aa: CASTGGETQYF
CDR3nt: TGTGCCAGCACAGGGGGCGAGACCCAGTACTTC